This entry concerns a single TCR beta chain. The data are from a study of control samples from healthy donors and cancer patients. This table comes from immunoSEQ multiplex PCR, and its TCRdb copy is limited to in-frame clones, with some not included. The sample carries around 75,000 clones, 85% to 95% recorded once. The germline CDR1 and CDR2 sequences are MNHEY and SVGAGI. Unmatched junction bases numbered 6, after V lost 6 bases and J lost 5 bases. The CDR3 consists of 13 residues. Sequencing was carried out using blood. The origin of this receptor is a woman aged 60 to 75 in good health. This chain joins TRBV6-5 and TRBJ1-1; TRBD1 matches 7 bases. The CDR3 is CASRDIQGTEAFF. CDR3 DNA: TGTGCCAGCAGGGATATACAGGGGACTGAAGCTTTCTTT.